This TCR beta chain derives from a study of brain T cells in children with intractable seizures. The CDR3 totals 16 residues. Per germline, CDR1 SGHDT and CDR2 YYEEEE. Trimming shortened V by 4 bases and J by 0 bases, and 16 bases separated the two germline ends. TCRdb keeps only in-frame clones here, not all; method: immunoSEQ multiplex PCR. The table includes some 80,000 clones, approximately 90% detected once. Only cases whose brain tissue showed the highest T cell transcript signatures were sequenced. At least one anti-epileptic drug was given before surgery. To note about this clone: The antigen is not known.

Study results and limitations: Patients' HCMV serostatus was unknown; virus specificity rests on CDR3 similarity alone.

The TCR comes from a girl aged 2-10 years with Rasmussen encephalitis and intractable seizures. The material sequenced was peripheral blood, taken at surgery. V usage is TRBV5-6 and J usage is TRBJ1-2; D perhaps matches TRBD1 (6 bases). The CDR3 loop is CASSPQGGDTNYGYTF. The DNA for the CDR3 is TGTGCCAGCAGCCCCCAGGGAGGGGACACTAACTATGGCTACACCTTC.